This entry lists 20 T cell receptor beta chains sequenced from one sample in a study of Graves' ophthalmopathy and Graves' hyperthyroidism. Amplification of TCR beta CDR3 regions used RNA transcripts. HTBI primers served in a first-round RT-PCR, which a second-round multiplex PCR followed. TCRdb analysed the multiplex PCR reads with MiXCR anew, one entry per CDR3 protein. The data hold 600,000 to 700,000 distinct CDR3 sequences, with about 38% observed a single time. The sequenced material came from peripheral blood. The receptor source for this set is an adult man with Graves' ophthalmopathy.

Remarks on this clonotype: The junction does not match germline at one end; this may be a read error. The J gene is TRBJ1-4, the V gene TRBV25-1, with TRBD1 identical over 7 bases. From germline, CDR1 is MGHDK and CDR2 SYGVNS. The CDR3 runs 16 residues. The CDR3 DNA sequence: TGTACCAGCAGCTTCCAACCAGGGGGGGAGGGAGAAAAACTGTTTTTT. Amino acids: CTSSFQPGGEGEKLFF. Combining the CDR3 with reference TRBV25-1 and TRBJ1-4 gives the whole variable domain EADIYQTPRYLVIGTGKKITLECSQTMGHDKMYWYQQDPGMELHLIHYSYGVNSTEKGDLSSESTVSRIRTEHFPLTLESARPSHTSQYLCTSSFQPGGEGEKLFFGSGTQLSVL.

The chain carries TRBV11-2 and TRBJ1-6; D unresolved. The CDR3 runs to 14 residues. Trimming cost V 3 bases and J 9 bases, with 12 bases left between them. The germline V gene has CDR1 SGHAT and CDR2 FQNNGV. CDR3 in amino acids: CASSFSILVSPLHF. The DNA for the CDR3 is TGTGCCAGCAGCTTCTCGATCTTGGTTTCACCCCTCCACTTT.

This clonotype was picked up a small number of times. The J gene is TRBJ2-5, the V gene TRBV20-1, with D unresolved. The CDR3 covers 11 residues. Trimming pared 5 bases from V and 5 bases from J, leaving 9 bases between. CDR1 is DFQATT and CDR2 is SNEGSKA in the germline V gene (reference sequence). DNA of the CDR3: TGCAGTGCTTTATCCCAGGAGACCCAGTACTTC. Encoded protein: CSALSQETQYF.

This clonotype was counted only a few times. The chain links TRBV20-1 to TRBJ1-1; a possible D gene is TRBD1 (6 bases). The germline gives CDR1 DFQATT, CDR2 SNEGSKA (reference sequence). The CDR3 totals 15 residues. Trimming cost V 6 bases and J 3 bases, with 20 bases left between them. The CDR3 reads CSAPNPTGTDTEAFF. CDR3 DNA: TGCAGTGCCCCAAACCCAACAGGGACGGACACTGAAGCTTTCTTT.

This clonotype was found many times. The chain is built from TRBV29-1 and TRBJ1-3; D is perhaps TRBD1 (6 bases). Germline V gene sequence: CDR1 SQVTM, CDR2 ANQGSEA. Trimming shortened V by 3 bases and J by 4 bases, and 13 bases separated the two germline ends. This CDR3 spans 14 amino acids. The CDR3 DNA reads TGCAGCGTTGAGGGGGGCCAGGGAGGAAACACCATATATTTT. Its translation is CSVEGGQGGNTIYF.

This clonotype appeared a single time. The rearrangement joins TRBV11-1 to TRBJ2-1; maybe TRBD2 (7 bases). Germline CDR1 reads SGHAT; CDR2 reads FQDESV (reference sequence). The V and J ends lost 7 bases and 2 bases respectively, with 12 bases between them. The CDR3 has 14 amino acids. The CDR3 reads CASILGGAYNEQFF. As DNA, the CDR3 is TGTGCCAGCATCCTAGGGGGGGCCTACAATGAGCAGTTCTTC.

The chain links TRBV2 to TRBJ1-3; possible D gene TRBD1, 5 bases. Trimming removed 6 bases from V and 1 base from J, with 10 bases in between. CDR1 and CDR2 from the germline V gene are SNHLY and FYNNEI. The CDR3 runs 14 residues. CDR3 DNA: TGTGCCAGCAGGGCGGAGGGGTCTGGAAACACCATATATTTT. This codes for CASRAEGSGNTIYF.

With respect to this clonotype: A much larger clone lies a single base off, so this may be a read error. The CDR3, as DNA: TGTGCCAGCGGCTCTGGAGCCAGGCGGGATGGGGAGACCCAGTACTTC. Translating gives CASGSGARRDGETQYF. The chain has TRBV7-2 and TRBJ2-5; tentative D call: TRBD2 (6 bases). Germline V gene lookup returns CDR1 SGHTA and CDR2 FQGNSA. V lost 8 bases and J 5 bases, leaving 24 bases between the germline ends. The CDR3 sequence is 16 residues long. The entire variable domain, with the rest obtained from reference TRBV7-2 and TRBJ2-5, is as follows: GAGVSQSPSNKVTEKGKDVELRCDPISGHTALYWYRQSLGQGLEFLIYFQGNSAPDKSGLPSDRFSAERTGGSVSTLTIQRTQQEDSAVYLCASGSGARRDGETQYFGPGTRLLVL.

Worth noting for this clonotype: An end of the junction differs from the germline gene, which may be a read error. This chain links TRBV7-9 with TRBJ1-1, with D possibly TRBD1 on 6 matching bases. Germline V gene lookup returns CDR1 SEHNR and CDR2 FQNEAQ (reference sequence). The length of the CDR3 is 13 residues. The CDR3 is CASSLTGMPEASF. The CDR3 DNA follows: TGTGCCAGCAGCTTAACAGGGATGCCTGAAGCTTCCTTT.

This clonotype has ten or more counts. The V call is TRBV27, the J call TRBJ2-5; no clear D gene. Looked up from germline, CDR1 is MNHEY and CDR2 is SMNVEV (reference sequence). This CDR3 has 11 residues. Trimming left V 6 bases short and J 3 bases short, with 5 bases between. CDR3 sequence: CASRKEETQYF. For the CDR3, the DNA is TGTGCCAGCAGGAAGGAAGAGACCCAGTACTTC.

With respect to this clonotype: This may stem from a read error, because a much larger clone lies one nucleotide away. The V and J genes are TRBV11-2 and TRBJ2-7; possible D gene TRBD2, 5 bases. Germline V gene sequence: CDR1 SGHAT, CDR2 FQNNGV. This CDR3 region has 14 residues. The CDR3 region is CVSSSPGSRNEQYF. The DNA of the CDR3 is TGTGTCAGCAGCTCACCGGGATCGAGGAACGAGCAGTACTTC. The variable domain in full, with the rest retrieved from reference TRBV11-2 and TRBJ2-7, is EAGVAQSPRYKIIEKRQSVAFWCNPISGHATLYWYQQILGQGPKLLIQFQNNGVVDDSQLPKDRFSAERLKGVDSTLKIQPAKLEDSAVYLCVSSSPGSRNEQYFGPGTRLTVT.

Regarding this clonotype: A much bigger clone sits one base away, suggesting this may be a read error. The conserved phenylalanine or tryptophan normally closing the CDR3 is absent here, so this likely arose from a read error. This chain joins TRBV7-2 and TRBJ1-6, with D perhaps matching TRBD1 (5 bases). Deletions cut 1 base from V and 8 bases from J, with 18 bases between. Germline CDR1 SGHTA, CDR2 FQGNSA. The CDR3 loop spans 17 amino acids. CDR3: CASSLGLWGTGDSPLHL. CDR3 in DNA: TGTGCCAGCAGCTTAGGACTTTGGGGCACTGGCGATTCACCCCTCCACCTT.

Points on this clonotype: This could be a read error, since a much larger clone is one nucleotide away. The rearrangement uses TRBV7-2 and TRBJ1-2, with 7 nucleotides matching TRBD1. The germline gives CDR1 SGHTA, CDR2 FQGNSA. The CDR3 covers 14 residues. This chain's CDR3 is CAGSQGQELYGYTF. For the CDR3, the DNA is TGTGCCGGCAGCCAAGGACAGGAACTCTATGGCTACACCTTC.

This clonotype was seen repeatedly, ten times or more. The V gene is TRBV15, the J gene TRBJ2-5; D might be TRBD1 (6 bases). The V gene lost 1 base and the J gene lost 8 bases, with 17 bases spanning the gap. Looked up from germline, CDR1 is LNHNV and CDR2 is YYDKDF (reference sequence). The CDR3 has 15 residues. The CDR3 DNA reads TGTGCCACCAGCAGAGGAAGGGGGAGAGAGAGTACCCAGTACTTC. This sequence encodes CATSRGRGRESTQYF. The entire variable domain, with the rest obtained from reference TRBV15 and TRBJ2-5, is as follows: DAMVIQNPRYQVTQFGKPVTLSCSQTLNHNVMYWYQQKSSQAPKLLFHYYDKDFNNEADTPDNFQSRRPNTSFCFLDIRSPGLGDTAMYLCATSRGRGRESTQYFGPGTRLLVL.

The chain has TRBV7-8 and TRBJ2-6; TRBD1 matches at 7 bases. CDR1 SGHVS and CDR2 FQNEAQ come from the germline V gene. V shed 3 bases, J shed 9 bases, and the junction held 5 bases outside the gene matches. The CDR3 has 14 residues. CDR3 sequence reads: CASSLPGTDNVLTF. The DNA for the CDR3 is TGTGCCAGCAGCTTGCCTGGGACAGACAACGTCCTGACTTTC.

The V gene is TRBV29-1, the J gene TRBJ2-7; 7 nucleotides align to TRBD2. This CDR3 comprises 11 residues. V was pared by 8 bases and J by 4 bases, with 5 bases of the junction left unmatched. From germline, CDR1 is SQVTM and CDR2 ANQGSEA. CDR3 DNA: TGCAGCTTAACGGGGGGATACGAGCAGTACTTC. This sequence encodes CSLTGGYEQYF.

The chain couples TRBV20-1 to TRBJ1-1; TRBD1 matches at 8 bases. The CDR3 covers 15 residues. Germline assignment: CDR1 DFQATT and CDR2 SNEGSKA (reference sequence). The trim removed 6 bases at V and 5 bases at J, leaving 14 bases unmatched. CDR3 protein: CSANPQMTGETEAFF. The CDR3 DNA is TGCAGTGCCAATCCTCAAATGACAGGGGAGACTGAAGCTTTCTTT.

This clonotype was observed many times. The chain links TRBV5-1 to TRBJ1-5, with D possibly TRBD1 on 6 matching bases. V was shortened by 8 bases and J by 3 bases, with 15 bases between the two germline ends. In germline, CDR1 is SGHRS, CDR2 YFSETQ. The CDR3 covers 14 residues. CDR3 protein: CASSTTGNNQPQHF. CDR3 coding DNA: TGCGCCAGTAGCACCACAGGGAACAATCAGCCCCAGCATTTT.

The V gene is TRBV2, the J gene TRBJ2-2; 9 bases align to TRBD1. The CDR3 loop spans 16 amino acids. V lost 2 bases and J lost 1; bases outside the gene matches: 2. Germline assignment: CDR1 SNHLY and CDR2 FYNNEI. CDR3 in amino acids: CASSELGQGNTGELFF. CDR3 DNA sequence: TGTGCCAGCAGTGAACTGGGACAGGGGAACACCGGGGAGCTGTTTTTT.

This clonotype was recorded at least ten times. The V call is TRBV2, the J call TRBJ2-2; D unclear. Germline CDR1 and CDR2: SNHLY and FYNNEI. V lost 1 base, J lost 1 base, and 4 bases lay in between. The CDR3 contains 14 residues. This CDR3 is CASSEGQNTGELFF. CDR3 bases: TGTGCCAGCAGTGAAGGACAGAACACCGGGGAGCTGTTTTTT.